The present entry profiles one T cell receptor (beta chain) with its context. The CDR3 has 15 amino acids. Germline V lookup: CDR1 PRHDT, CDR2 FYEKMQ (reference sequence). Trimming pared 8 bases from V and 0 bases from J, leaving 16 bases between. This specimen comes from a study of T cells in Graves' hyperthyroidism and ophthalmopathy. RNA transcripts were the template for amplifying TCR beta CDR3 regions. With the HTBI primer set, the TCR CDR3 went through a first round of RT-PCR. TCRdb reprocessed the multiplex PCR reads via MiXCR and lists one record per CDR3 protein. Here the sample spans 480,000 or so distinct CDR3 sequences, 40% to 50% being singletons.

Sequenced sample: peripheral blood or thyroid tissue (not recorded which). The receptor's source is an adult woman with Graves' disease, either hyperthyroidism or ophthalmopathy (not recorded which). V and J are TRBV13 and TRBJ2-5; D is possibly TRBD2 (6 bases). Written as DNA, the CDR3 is TGTGCCAGCGCTTCGGAGGGCACCTACCAAGAGACCCAGTACTTC. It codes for CASASEGTYQETQYF.